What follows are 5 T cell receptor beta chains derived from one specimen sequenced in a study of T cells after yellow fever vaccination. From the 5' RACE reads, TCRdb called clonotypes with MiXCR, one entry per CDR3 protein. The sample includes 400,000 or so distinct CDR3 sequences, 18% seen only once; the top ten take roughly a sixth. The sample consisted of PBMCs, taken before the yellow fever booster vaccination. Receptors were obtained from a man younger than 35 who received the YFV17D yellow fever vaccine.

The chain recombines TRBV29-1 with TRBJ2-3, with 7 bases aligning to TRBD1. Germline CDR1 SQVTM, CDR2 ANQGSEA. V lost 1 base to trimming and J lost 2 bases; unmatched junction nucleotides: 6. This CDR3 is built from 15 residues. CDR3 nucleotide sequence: TGCAGCGTTGAAGGGGGACAGAAAGTCACAGATACGCAGTATTTT. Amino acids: CSVEGGQKVTDTQYF.

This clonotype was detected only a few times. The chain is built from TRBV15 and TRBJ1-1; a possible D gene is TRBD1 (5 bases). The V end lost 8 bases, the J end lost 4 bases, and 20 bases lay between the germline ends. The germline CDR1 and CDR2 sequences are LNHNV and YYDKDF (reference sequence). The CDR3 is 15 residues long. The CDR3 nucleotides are TGTGCCACCGGGGACCGACAACGCCGGAGCACTGAAGCTTTCTTT. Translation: CATGDRQRRSTEAFF.

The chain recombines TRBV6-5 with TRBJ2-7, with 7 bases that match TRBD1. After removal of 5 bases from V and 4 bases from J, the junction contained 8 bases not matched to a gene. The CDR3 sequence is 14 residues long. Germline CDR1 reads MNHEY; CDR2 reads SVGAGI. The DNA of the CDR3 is TGTGCCAGCAGTCCTACAGGGGTAAAGTACGAGCAGTACGTC. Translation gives CASSPTGVKYEQYV.

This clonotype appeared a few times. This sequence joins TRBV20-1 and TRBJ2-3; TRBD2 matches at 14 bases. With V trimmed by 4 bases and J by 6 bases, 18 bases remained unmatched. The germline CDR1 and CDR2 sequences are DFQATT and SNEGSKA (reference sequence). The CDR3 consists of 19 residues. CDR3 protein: CSANPPGTSGGRSQDTQYF. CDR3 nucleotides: TGCAGTGCTAACCCACCCGGGACTAGCGGGGGCCGATCCCAGGATACGCAGTATTTT.

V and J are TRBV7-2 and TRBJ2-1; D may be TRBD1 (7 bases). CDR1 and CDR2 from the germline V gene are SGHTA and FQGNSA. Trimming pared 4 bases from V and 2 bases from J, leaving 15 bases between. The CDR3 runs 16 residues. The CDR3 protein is CASSSLGGQAYNEQFF. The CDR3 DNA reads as TGTGCCAGCAGCTCGCTGGGAGGACAGGCCTACAATGAGCAGTTCTTC.